This TCR beta chain was found in a study of blood T cell repertoires in COVID-19. Overall study: Samples taken during acute and convalescent COVID-19 were collected in the United States, Italy and Spain. T cells, B-cell-depleted T cells, or PBMCs supplied cDNA or gDNA.

With 1 base removed from V and 1 base from J, the gap between germline ends came to 7 bases. The CDR3 sequence is 13 residues long. Per the germline V gene, CDR1 is SQVTM and CDR2 is ANQGSEA. Here immunoSEQ multiplex PCR was the method, and the copy in TCRdb shows in-frame clones only, minus some. In the table there are more than 95,000 clones, more than 80% of which are singletons. Material for sequencing was peripheral blood. The V call is TRBV29-1, the J call TRBJ1-1; possibly TRBD1 for D (6 bases). The sequence came from a woman aged 60-70 years with acute or convalescent COVID-19. CDR3 loop: CSVEGTANTEAFF. The CDR3 DNA reads TGCAGCGTTGAAGGGACAGCGAACACTGAAGCTTTCTTT.